This T cell receptor beta chain was sequenced during a study of T cell responses to AZD1222 COVID-19 vaccine (dated by TCRdb to the early 2020s). A note on the overall study: A total of 240 or so trial participants underwent TCR sequencing, of whom roughly 210 had received two doses of AZD1222 and approximately 25 had received two doses of the MenACWY control vaccine. Trial participants were enrolled by age into 18-55, 56-69 and 70-plus year subgroups, with around 150, 28 and 57 TCR-sequenced participants respectively. General findings and caveats noted by the study authors: The vaccine-associated CD4 TCRs covered the entire spike protein, and the dominant responses fell in regions 160-218 and 743-854. Conclusions about previously exposed vaccinees were limited because only five to seven AZD1222 recipients were SARS-CoV-2 seropositive at baseline. Reportedly, close to half of the unique spike-specific TCRs recognized epitopes lying outside the regions that are mutated in the B.1.351 and B.1.1.7 variants. No day 14 peak-response samples were available, so repertoires were characterized only after the peak T cell response. The 56-69-year group was small, and its depth increase did not reach significance, likely because of low power. A significant rise in spike-specific TCR breadth and depth was observed after two AZD1222 doses relative to day 0 and relative to MenACWY recipients. Participants were mostly white British, with more females than males. The authors suggested clonal diversity may have been underestimated.

The CDR3 regions of human TCRbeta chains were analyzed by immunosequencing. Per the original workflow: TCRs in the repertoires were compared against a reference library of SARS-CoV-2-specific TCRs that had been generated with the MIRA antigen-specificity platform. Breadth was defined as the fraction of unique TCRs that were SARS-CoV-2-associated. Depth was defined as the fraction of total T cells that were SARS-CoV-2-associated. Using the MIRA data, every spike-specific TCR was mapped to the spike region that the TCR reacted to and assigned to either a CD4 or a CD8 class. Log10-transformed breadth and depth values were compared by one-way ANOVA with Sidak's multiple comparisons tests. Entries here come from immuneACCESS through TCRdb and include only in-frame sequences with V and J called. Some clones fail to appear in such tables; in the studies checked, an unresolved V gene covers under half of the shortfall, and the cause of the remainder is unknown. Clone size and V and J calls were adopted from that table, with D and trimming inferred from the DNA. The sample contains roughly 110,000 clones, 90% of them found a single time. The ten largest account for less than 10% of the sample.

With regard to this clone: Its antigen is still unknown. Base qualities are missing; no much larger clone stands one base away.

The CDR3, from cysteine to phenylalanine, totals 15 residues. This entry keeps only the CDR3 DNA: 45 bases, framed from base 1. Relative to germline, V is missing 4 bases and J is missing 4 bases, with 7 bases of the junction outside any gene match. Based on the germline V gene, the CDR1 and CDR2 sequences are MGHRA and YSYEKL. What the time point label conveys for this sample: about 28 days (+/-7) after the second vaccine dose. AZD1222 recipients with second doses at about 4 weeks or about 12 weeks were pooled, because spike-specific TCR depth and breadth did not differ between schedules. Samples from vaccinated people were obtained from the UK trials COV001 and COV002, which included a single-blind randomized controlled phase 2/3 trial of AZD1222 (ChAdOx1 nCoV-19) in healthy adults. For TCRbeta chain sequencing, PBMC samples from trial participants were taken at day 0 and at day 28 after the second dose.

The clonotype comes from an adult who received the AZD1222 COVID-19 vaccine. The sequenced sample was peripheral blood, obtained 28 days after the second AZD1222 dose. Here the chain combines TRBV4-1 and TRBJ1-2; 9 bases in the middle match TRBD1. This receptor carries the CDR3 CASSPMGQGGYGYTF. The DNA reads TGCGCCAGCAGCCCGATGGGACAGGGAGGCTATGGCTACACCTTC.